These 2 T cell receptor beta chains were all obtained from the same sample, sequenced in a study of T cell repertoires in cytomegalovirus infection. TCRdb redid the calling of the reads with MiXCR, one entry per CDR3 protein. The table has 250,000 to 300,000 distinct CDR3 sequences, roughly 21% seen once. These receptors' antigens are unknown. The sample was cultured PBMCs, taken from culture after CMV antigen stimulation. These receptors were taken from a human donor in good health (CMV status not recorded). Some clones in this sample may be carry-over from other donors' samples.

The V and J genes are TRBV20-1 and TRBJ2-2, with TRBD1 matching over 10 bases. Unmatched junction bases numbered 7, after V lost 3 bases and J lost 6 bases. The germline CDR1 and CDR2 sequences are DFQATT and SNEGSKA (reference sequence). The CDR3 is made up of 15 amino acids. CDR3 in DNA: TGCAGTGCTAGTGGGGGACAGGGGATTCCCGGGGAGCTGTTTTTT. Protein: CSASGGQGIPGELFF.

As DNA, the CDR3 is TGTGCCAGCAGTTTTTTCGGAAATGACGGCTACACCTTC. Protein: CASSFFGNDGYTF. The V and J genes are TRBV12-3 or TRBV12-4 and TRBJ1-2; D ambiguous. The V and J ends lost 3 bases and 8 bases respectively, with 13 bases between them. The CDR3 consists of 13 residues.